The 13 T cell receptor beta chains listed next were all sequenced from one sample in a study of T cell responses to AZD1222 COVID-19 vaccine. Only in-frame clones appear in the TCRdb table, and some are missing; sequencing was by immunoSEQ multiplex PCR. The top ten clones hold 6.9% of a sample with 150,000 to 190,000 clones, 80% to 90% of them seen once. Sequenced here: peripheral blood, sampled after recovery from COVID-19. Source of these receptors: an adult who had recovered from COVID-19.

The chain couples TRBV19 to TRBJ2-6, with TRBD2 identical over 10 bases. The CDR3 is made up of 19 amino acids. Trimming took 3 bases from V and 0 from J; bases not matched to a gene: 8. In germline, CDR1 is LNHDA, CDR2 SQIVND (reference sequence). For the CDR3, the DNA is TGTGCCAGTAGTATTTTAGCGGGAGGACTAAGCTCTGGGGCCAACGTCCTGACTTTC. Its protein product is CASSILAGGLSSGANVLTF.

The CDR3 here is CASSVGASGAYNEQFF. The CDR3 DNA follows: TGTGCCAGCAGCGTAGGGGCTAGCGGGGCCTACAATGAGCAGTTCTTC. V is TRBV9 and J is TRBJ2-1; the match to TRBD2 covers 9 bases. Germline lookup yields CDR1 SGDLS and CDR2 YYNGEE. V was pared by 0 bases and J by 2 bases, with 3 bases of the junction left unmatched. The CDR3 has 16 amino acids.

This chain joins TRBV7-6 and TRBJ2-1, with D perhaps matching TRBD2 (7 bases). Germline values: CDR1 SGHVS, CDR2 FNYEAQ. The length of the CDR3 is 16 residues. V was pared by 3 bases and J by 4 bases, with 16 bases between. The CDR3 DNA sequence: TGTGCCAGCAGCTTGGGGGGGCTAAAGGGGTACAATGAGCAGTTCTTC. Translated, it gives CASSLGGLKGYNEQFF.

The chain links TRBV5-6 to TRBJ1-1; a possible D gene is TRBD1 (5 bases). Germline V gives CDR1 SGHDT, CDR2 YYEEEE. V was trimmed by 4 bases and J by 0 bases, leaving 19 bases between them. There are 17 residues in the CDR3. The CDR3 nucleotides read TGTGCCAGCAGCCCGAGGGATGGGGGATGGATGAACACTGAAGCTTTCTTT. Amino acids: CASSPRDGGWMNTEAFF.

As regards this clone: Other nucleotide sequences from this sample produce the same CDR3. The genes are TRBV5-1 and TRBJ1-1; perhaps TRBD1 as D (5 bases). Trimming left V 4 bases short and J 1 base short, with 11 bases between. This CDR3 spans 14 amino acids. Germline values: CDR1 SGHRS, CDR2 YFSETQ. The CDR3: CASSLGTGNTEAFF. CDR3 nucleotides: TGCGCCAGCAGCCTAGGGACGGGGAACACTGAAGCTTTCTTT.

The chain uses TRBV5-6 and TRBJ2-2; D might be TRBD1 or TRBD2, each matching 5 bases. This CDR3 is 13 amino acids long. The germline gives CDR1 SGHDT, CDR2 YYEEEE. Trimming took off 4 bases at V and 7 bases at J, with 11 bases between the two ends. The CDR3 sequence is CASSRGVNGELFF. The DNA for the CDR3 is TGTGCCAGCAGCCGAGGGGTCAACGGGGAGCTGTTTTTT.

The chain employs TRBV28 and TRBJ1-2; 9 bases are shared with TRBD1. The V and J ends lost 5 bases and 4 bases, in that order; junction bases with no gene match: 5. The CDR3 covers 14 residues. Germline V CDR1 and CDR2: MDHEN, SYDVKM. The CDR3 DNA is TGTGCCAGCAGTCCGGGACAGGGTCTCTATGGCTACACCTTC. This sequence encodes CASSPGQGLYGYTF.

This chain joins TRBV29-1 and TRBJ2-7; D is possibly TRBD1 or TRBD2 (7 bases each). This CDR3 spans 12 amino acids. Germline V gives CDR1 SQVTM, CDR2 ANQGSEA. V shed 7 bases and J shed 5 bases, with 15 bases lying between them. The CDR3 nucleotides are TGCAGCGCCCGCGCAGGGGGGGACGAGCAGTACTTC. Its protein is CSARAGGDEQYF.

The chain combines TRBV10-3 with TRBJ2-5; TRBD1 is a possible D gene (7 bases). The V end was cut by 4 bases, the J end by 4 bases, with 13 bases between. The CDR3 runs 14 residues. Germline-derived CDR1 and CDR2 are ENHRY and SYGVKD. The CDR3 is CAISGGGGGETQYF. CDR3 sequence (DNA): TGTGCCATCAGTGGTGGAGGGGGCGGAGAGACCCAGTACTTC.

The chain couples TRBV24-1 to TRBJ2-7; TRBD2 aligns across 10 bases. Trimming removed 4 bases from V and 1 base from J; junction bases left unmatched: 3. Germline V gene data show CDR1 as KGHDR and CDR2 as SFDVKD. The CDR3 spans 15 residues. In nucleotides, the CDR3 is TGTGCCACCAGTGACCCTAGCGGGAGTTCCTACGAGCAGTACTTC. Its translation: CATSDPSGSSYEQYF.

To note about this clone: Compared with germline, one end of the junction differs, possibly owing to a read error. This chain links TRBV5-1 with TRBJ1-4, with D hard to call. Germline V lookup: CDR1 SGHRS, CDR2 YFSETQ. The CDR3 length is 15 residues. The CDR3: CASRLGGEPNEKLFF. CDR3 in DNA: TGCGCCAGCAGATTGGGCGGGGAACCGAATGAAAAACTGTTTTTT.

V is TRBV5-1 and J is TRBJ1-2; D is perhaps TRBD1 (5 bases). The ends were cut back, 0 bases at V and 5 bases at J, with 11 bases in the middle. The CDR3 has 14 amino acids. Germline loops: CDR1 SGHRS, CDR2 YFSETQ. CDR3 in amino acids: CASSLATGKYGYTF. The DNA of the CDR3 is TGCGCCAGCAGCTTGGCAACAGGAAAGTATGGCTACACCTTC.

The V and J genes are TRBV19 and TRBJ2-7, with TRBD2 identical over 7 bases. Germline V CDR1 and CDR2: LNHDA, SQIVND (reference sequence). This CDR3 comprises 17 residues. V lost 3 bases, J lost 0 bases, and 11 bases stayed unmatched. CDR3 amino acids: CASSIPGGSTNSYEQYF. The CDR3, as DNA: TGTGCCAGTAGTATTCCGGGCGGGAGCACCAACTCCTACGAGCAGTACTTC. The full variable domain, in which reference TRBV19 and TRBJ2-7 provide the parts outside the CDR3, is DGGITQSPKYLFRKEGQNVTLSCEQNLNHDAMYWYRQDPGQGLRLIYYSQIVNDFQKGDIAEGYSVSREKKESFPLTVTSAQKNPTAFYLCASSIPGGSTNSYEQYFGPGTRLTVT.